This T cell receptor beta chain stems from a study of CD8+ T cells in alopecia areata. Findings and limits, study-wide: Clonality was higher in lesional than normal scalp, especially in alopecia totalis/universalis.

Extracted RNA was reverse transcribed, and the resulting cDNA served as sequencing template. Sequenced by immunoSEQ multiplex PCR; TCRdb stores in-frame clones only, minus some. The table has more than 11,000 clones, around 60% seen once. With regard to this clone: As yet, its antigen is unknown.

Once sorted, CD4+ cells from roughly 5 patients yielded CD25+CD127- cells. Per germline, CDR1 SGHNT and CDR2 YENEEA. Trimming removed 5 bases from V and 4 bases from J, with 20 bases in between. This CDR3 is 16 amino acids long. The chain recombines TRBV11-3 with TRBJ1-2, with D perhaps TRBD1 (5 bases). The receptor's source is a human donor with alopecia areata. Sequenced material: CD4+ Tregs sorted from blood. CDR3 residues: CASSPQGGAGSYGYTF. The CDR3 nucleotides read TGTGCCAGCAGCCCCCAAGGTGGGGCAGGGTCCTATGGCTACACCTTC.